The 32 T cell receptor beta chains listed next were all sequenced from one sample in a study of technical replicates of blood from a handful of donors. Sequenced by immunoSEQ multiplex PCR; TCRdb stores in-frame clones only, minus some. The sample has approximately 9,000 clones, roughly 91% seen once. Specimen: PBMCs. Receptors were obtained from a human donor in good health.

This clone was observed once. The CDR3 here is CAWSSPYYGYTF. The CDR3 bases are TGTGCCTGGAGTTCCCCTTACTATGGCTACACCTTC. The V call is TRBV30, the J call TRBJ1-2; D remains unclear. The ends were cut back, 2 bases at V and 3 bases at J, with 7 bases in the middle. The CDR3 consists of 12 residues. Germline V gene sequence: CDR1 GTSNPN, CDR2 SVGIG (reference sequence).

Here the CDR3 reads CSAQTDYGYTF. The DNA for the CDR3 is TGCAGTGCTCAGACTGATTATGGCTACACCTTC. V usage is TRBV20-1 and J usage is TRBJ1-2; D not resolved. The CDR3 has 11 residues. Trimming cost V 5 bases and J 5 bases, with 9 bases left between them. CDR1 and CDR2 (germline): DFQATT, SNEGSKA (reference sequence).

The gene calls are TRBV5-1 and TRBJ1-4; 7 bases align to TRBD1. This CDR3 spans 14 amino acids. V shed 4 bases, J shed 8 bases, and the junction held 8 bases outside the gene matches. Germline loops: CDR1 SGHRS, CDR2 YFSETQ. The CDR3: CASSPGQSREKLFF. CDR3 DNA sequence: TGCGCCAGCAGCCCGGGACAGAGTCGCGAAAAACTGTTTTTT.

V gene TRBV6-1 combines with J gene TRBJ2-6; D unclear. V shed 4 bases and J shed 0 bases, with 4 bases lying between them. Germline V gene data show CDR1 as MNHNS and CDR2 as SASEGT. This CDR3 region has 14 residues. The CDR3 DNA is TGTGCCAGCAGTGGCTACTCTGGGGCCAACGTCCTGACTTTC. It yields the protein CASSGYSGANVLTF.

V and J are TRBV27 and TRBJ2-1, with 10 bases matching TRBD1. This CDR3 has 17 residues. Germline loops: CDR1 MNHEY, CDR2 SMNVEV (reference sequence). The V gene end was trimmed by 3 bases and the J gene end by 4 bases; junction bases not matched to a gene: 9. Here the CDR3 DNA reads TGTGCCAGCAGTTTCCCACGGGACAGGGGCCGGTACAATGAGCAGTTCTTC. Translating gives CASSFPRDRGRYNEQFF.

The chain joins TRBV19 to TRBJ2-5; possibly TRBD1 for D (6 bases). The CDR3 is made up of 15 amino acids. Trimming removed 4 bases at V and 3 bases at J, with 15 bases between. Germline CDR1 and CDR2: LNHDA and SQIVND (reference sequence). This chain's CDR3 is CASSKTGIVEETQYF. For the CDR3, the DNA is TGTGCCAGTAGTAAGACAGGAATTGTAGAAGAGACCCAGTACTTC.

The chain joins TRBV27 to TRBJ2-1, with 12 bases matching TRBD2. This CDR3 contains 14 residues. Germline-derived CDR1 and CDR2 are MNHEY and SMNVEV (reference sequence). Trimming at V came to 7 bases and at J to 11 bases, leaving 9 bases not matched to a gene. CDR3 protein: CASTSTSGSTQQFF. As DNA, the CDR3 is TGTGCCAGCACCTCGACTAGCGGGAGTACTCAGCAGTTCTTC.

This sequence joins TRBV19 and TRBJ2-2; 9 bases are a match to TRBD2. This CDR3 contains 19 residues. V lost 7 bases to trimming and J lost 3 bases; unmatched junction nucleotides: 18. Germline CDR1 reads LNHDA; CDR2 reads SQIVND (reference sequence). The CDR3 DNA sequence: TGTGCCAGTAACTCGCCGTCCGGGGCGGGAGGGCCACACACCGGGGAGCTGTTTTTT. Translated, it gives CASNSPSGAGGPHTGELFF.

V gene TRBV2 combines with J gene TRBJ2-1, with 12 bases identical to TRBD2. V was pared by 2 bases and J by 8 bases, with 4 bases of the junction left unmatched. Germline CDR1 SNHLY, CDR2 FYNNEI. The CDR3 length is 15 residues. CDR3 protein: CASSELAGGPHEQFF. The CDR3 nucleotides read TGTGCCAGCAGTGAACTAGCGGGAGGGCCCCATGAGCAGTTCTTC. Full variable domain (remainder filled in from reference TRBV2 and TRBJ2-1): EPEVTQTPSHQVTQMGQEVILRCVPISNHLYFYWYRQILGQKVEFLVSFYNNEISEKSEIFDDQFSVERPDGSNFTLKIRSTKLEDSAMYFCASSELAGGPHEQFFGPGTRLTVL.

As regards this clone: The junction shows a germline mismatch at one end, possibly a read error. The rearrangement joins TRBV30 to TRBJ2-7; 7 bases match TRBD1. CDR1 and CDR2 (germline): GTSNPN, SVGIG (reference sequence). The CDR3 spans 11 residues. In DNA, the CDR3 is TGTGCCTGGAGCCGCGACAGGGCCGGGGACTTC. Residues: CAWSRDRAGDF.

The genes are TRBV4-2 and TRBJ2-2; D not resolved. Germline CDR1 and CDR2: LGHNA and YNFKEQ. The CDR3 is made up of 14 amino acids. Trimming shortened V by 0 bases and J by 5 bases, and 7 bases separated the two germline ends. The chain's CDR3 is CASSQEGLTGELFF. The CDR3 bases are TGTGCCAGCAGCCAAGAGGGCTTGACCGGGGAGCTGTTTTTT.

The rearrangement joins TRBV19 to TRBJ2-1; no clear D gene. V lost 2 bases, J lost 8 bases, and 10 bases lay in between. There are 13 residues in the CDR3. CDR1 LNHDA and CDR2 SQIVND come from the germline V gene (reference sequence). This CDR3 reads CASSINNEHEQFF. CDR3 DNA: TGTGCCAGTAGTATAAACAACGAACATGAGCAGTTCTTC.

This chain connects TRBV28 to TRBJ1-5; 9 nucleotides agree with TRBD1. CDR3 size: 16 residues. Germline lookup yields CDR1 MDHEN and CDR2 SYDVKM. Germline trimming cut 4 bases from V and 3 bases from J; bases unmatched to any gene: 7. The CDR3: CASSSPGQGDNQPQHF. For the CDR3, the DNA is TGTGCCAGCAGTTCTCCGGGACAGGGTGACAATCAGCCCCAGCATTTT.

The chain couples TRBV27 to TRBJ2-3, with 11 bases aligning to TRBD2. CDR1 and CDR2 from the germline V gene are MNHEY and SMNVEV (reference sequence). The ends lost 2 bases at V and 1 base at J; junction bases unmatched: 2. This CDR3 comprises 16 residues. CDR3 loop: CASSLGTSGRTDTQYF. The DNA of the CDR3 is TGTGCCAGCAGTTTAGGGACTAGCGGACGCACAGATACGCAGTATTTT.

J is TRBJ1-3 and V is TRBV7-9; 7 bases fit TRBD1. CDR1 is SEHNR, CDR2 FQNEAQ, per germline (reference sequence). J gave up 5 bases and V 4 bases, and 5 bases lay outside the gene matches. The CDR3 runs 14 residues. The CDR3, as DNA: TGTGCCAGCAGCTACGGACAGGCCAGAAACACCATATATTTT. Encoded protein: CASSYGQARNTIYF.

The genes are TRBV6-5 and TRBJ1-4, with a weak D call TRBD1 (6 bases). Germline loops: CDR1 MNHEY, CDR2 SVGAGI. V gave up 8 bases and J gave up 4 bases, with 14 bases separating them. The CDR3 extends over 14 amino acids. CDR3 residues: CASQRQVNNEKLFF. In DNA, the CDR3 is TGTGCCAGCCAAAGACAGGTTAATAATGAAAAACTGTTTTTT.

This clone was seen more than once but under ten times. The rearrangement joins TRBV27 to TRBJ2-7, with a weak D call TRBD2 (6 bases). The CDR3 is made up of 14 amino acids. The germline V and J ends were trimmed by 5 bases and 3 bases, with 14 bases remaining between them. Looked up from germline, CDR1 is MNHEY and CDR2 is SMNVEV (reference sequence). As DNA, the CDR3 is TGTGCCAGCAGTCCCTGGGGAGGCCTCTACGAGCAGTACTTC. Translating it yields CASSPWGGLYEQYF.

The chain couples TRBV7-9 to TRBJ2-7; D possibly corresponds to TRBD1 (6 bases). V was clipped by 1 base and J by 7 bases, with 17 bases between them. CDR1 and CDR2 from the germline V gene are SEHNR and FQNEAQ (reference sequence). This CDR3 contains 15 residues. The CDR3 sequence is CASSLGGRVTGEQYF. Here the CDR3 DNA reads TGTGCCAGCAGCTTAGGGGGGCGGGTCACGGGAGAGCAGTACTTC. Complete variable domain (other parts from reference TRBV7-9 and TRBJ2-7): DTGVSQNPRHKITKRGQNVTFRCDPISEHNRLYWYRQTLGQGPEFLTYFQNEAQLEKSRLLSDRFSAERPKGSFSTLEIQRTEQGDSAMYLCASSLGGRVTGEQYFGPGTRLTVT.

The rearrangement uses TRBV29-1 and TRBJ1-4; 7 bases fit TRBD1. CDR3 size: 13 residues. Germline CDR1 reads SQVTM; CDR2 reads ANQGSEA. The V gene end was trimmed by 7 bases and the J gene end by 3 bases; junction bases not matched to a gene: 5. The CDR3 loop reads CSAGDSSNEKLFF. In nucleotides, the CDR3 is TGCAGCGCTGGGGACAGTTCTAATGAAAAACTGTTTTTT.

This chain uses TRBV20-1 with TRBJ1-3, with D unclear. Germline V gene data show CDR1 as DFQATT and CDR2 as SNEGSKA (reference sequence). The CDR3 has 11 amino acids. V gave up 4 bases and J gave up 7 bases, with 8 bases separating them. Written as DNA, the CDR3 is TGCAGTGCTACGGGAAAGAACACCATATATTTT. Protein: CSATGKNTIYF.

The chain is built from TRBV18 and TRBJ2-5; 8 bases align to TRBD2. Germline V gene lookup returns CDR1 KGHSH and CDR2 LQKENI. V lost 0 bases and J lost 1; bases outside the gene matches: 10. The CDR3 runs 18 residues. The CDR3 DNA follows: TGTGCCAGCTCACCACCGTCGGGAACTAGCGGCCTCCAAGAGACCCAGTACTTC. Its protein product is CASSPPSGTSGLQETQYF.

The rearrangement links TRBV14 to TRBJ2-5; D is unclear. Deletions cut 1 base from V and 1 base from J, with 4 bases between. The length of the CDR3 is 13 residues. Germline V lookup: CDR1 SGHDN, CDR2 FVKESK. CDR3 protein: CASSQGLQETQYF. Here the CDR3 DNA reads TGTGCCAGCAGCCAAGGACTCCAAGAGACCCAGTACTTC.

The table lists this clone with a count of one. The chain joins TRBV5-1 to TRBJ1-2; TRBD1 agrees at 9 bases. This CDR3 has 15 residues. The ends lost 4 bases at V and 2 bases at J; junction bases unmatched: 6. Germline-derived CDR1 and CDR2 are SGHRS and YFSETQ. The DNA for the CDR3 is TGCGCCAGCAGCGACTTGGGGACAGGGAACTATGGCTACACCTTC. It specifies CASSDLGTGNYGYTF.

CDR3 nucleotides: TGCGCCAGCGGTCTACCGGGACAGGGGGTAGAGACTGAAGCTTTCTTT. It codes for CASGLPGQGVETEAFF. This chain links TRBV5-1 with TRBJ1-1; 11 positions agree with TRBD1. Per germline, CDR1 SGHRS and CDR2 YFSETQ. The CDR3 loop spans 16 amino acids. The junction had 13 bases not matched to a gene; V was cut back by 7 bases and J by 5 bases.

This clone was seen a few times. The V call is TRBV9, the J call TRBJ2-7; 7 bases line up with TRBD2. With 4 bases clipped from V and 5 bases from J, the junction kept 9 bases outside the gene matches. Germline V lookup: CDR1 SGDLS, CDR2 YYNGEE. This CDR3 contains 14 residues. CDR3 nucleotides: TGTGCCAGCAGCCCACGACTGAGCGGGAACGAGCAGTACTTC. Translating gives CASSPRLSGNEQYF.

V is TRBV2 and J is TRBJ2-6; possible D gene TRBD1, 6 bases. Trimming left V 11 bases short and J 4 bases short, with 42 bases between. In germline, CDR1 is SNHLY, CDR2 FYNNEI. The CDR3 has 23 amino acids. The CDR3 is CAPATPPGAPSWGQGNGANVLTF. CDR3 sequence (DNA): TGTGCCCCGGCAACCCCACCAGGGGCCCCCTCGTGGGGGCAGGGCAACGGGGCCAACGTCCTGACTTTC.

This clone appeared a few times. V gene TRBV5-1 combines with J gene TRBJ1-2; tentatively, D is TRBD1 (6 bases). CDR1 SGHRS and CDR2 YFSETQ come from the germline V gene. Trimming stripped 3 bases from V and 2 bases from J, with 17 bases between. The CDR3 has 16 amino acids. The CDR3: CASSWALDSGNYGYTF. The CDR3 DNA reads as TGCGCCAGCAGCTGGGCTTTGGACAGCGGCAACTATGGCTACACCTTC.

V usage is TRBV7-9 and J usage is TRBJ1-1; no definite D call. This CDR3 contains 13 residues. The germline gives CDR1 SEHNR, CDR2 FQNEAQ (reference sequence). The V end was cut by 4 bases, the J end by 0 bases, with 6 bases between. The CDR3 nucleotides read TGTGCCAGCAGCTCCGCTATGAACACTGAAGCTTTCTTT. This sequence encodes CASSSAMNTEAFF. The variable domain in full, completed from reference TRBV7-9 and TRBJ1-1, reads DTGVSQNPRHKITKRGQNVTFRCDPISEHNRLYWYRQTLGQGPEFLTYFQNEAQLEKSRLLSDRFSAERPKGSFSTLEIQRTEQGDSAMYLCASSSAMNTEAFFGQGTRLTVV.

V and J are TRBV15 and TRBJ2-3; D unclear. CDR3 length: 13 amino acids. CDR1 is LNHNV, CDR2 YYDKDF, per germline (reference sequence). V was cut by 1 base and J by 3 bases, with 5 bases left in between. The CDR3 DNA reads TGTGCCACCAGCAGAGGAGGTACAGATACGCAGTATTTT. This codes for CATSRGGTDTQYF.

This clone appeared once. The J gene is TRBJ2-7, the V gene TRBV6-1; a weak D match, TRBD2 (5 bases). V lost 5 bases to trimming and J lost 0 bases, with 11 bases between them. CDR1 is MNHNS and CDR2 is SASEGT in the germline V gene. The CDR3 runs to 14 residues. CDR3 in amino acids: CASSSAAVSYEQYF. The CDR3 DNA reads as TGTGCCAGCAGTTCAGCGGCAGTCTCCTACGAGCAGTACTTC.

CDR3: CASSLSTDTQYF. CDR3 sequence (DNA): TGTGCCAGCAGTCTTAGCACAGATACGCAGTATTTT. The V gene is TRBV9, the J gene TRBJ2-3; D is undetermined. The CDR3 is made up of 12 amino acids. V lost 5 bases and J lost 0, with 4 bases in between. Germline V gene lookup returns CDR1 SGDLS and CDR2 YYNGEE.

This clone was observed once. This rearrangement joins TRBV11-2 to TRBJ2-5, with D perhaps TRBD2 (6 bases). CDR3 length: 13 amino acids. CDR1 is SGHAT and CDR2 is FQNNGV in the germline V gene. The V and J ends lost 8 bases and 7 bases respectively, with 17 bases between them. This CDR3 reads CASSEGDGGTQYF. Here the CDR3 DNA reads TGTGCCAGCTCAGAGGGAGACGGGGGGACCCAGTACTTC.